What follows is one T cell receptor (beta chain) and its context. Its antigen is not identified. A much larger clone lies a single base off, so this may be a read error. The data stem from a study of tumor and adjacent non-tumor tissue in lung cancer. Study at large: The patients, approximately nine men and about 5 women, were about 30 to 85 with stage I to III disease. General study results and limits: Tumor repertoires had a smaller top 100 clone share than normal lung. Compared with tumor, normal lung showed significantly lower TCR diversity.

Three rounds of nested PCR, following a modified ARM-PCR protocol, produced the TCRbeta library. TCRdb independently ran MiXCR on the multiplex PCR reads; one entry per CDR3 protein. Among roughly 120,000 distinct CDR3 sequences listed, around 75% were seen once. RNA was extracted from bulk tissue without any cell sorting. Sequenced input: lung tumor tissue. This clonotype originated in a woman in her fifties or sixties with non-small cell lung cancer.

CDR3 loop: CAVGQEDIYEQYF. CDR3 nucleotide sequence: TGTGCCGTCGGACAGGAGGACATCTACGAGCAGTACTTC. The rearrangement links TRBV6-1 to TRBJ2-7; 7 positions agree with TRBD1. The germline V gene has CDR1 MNHNS and CDR2 SASEGT. After removal of 11 bases from V and 3 bases from J, the junction contained 10 bases not matched to a gene. The CDR3 is made up of 13 amino acids.